Following are 28 T cell receptor beta chains from one sample sequenced in a study of control samples from healthy donors and cancer patients. Measured with immunoSEQ multiplex PCR; TCRdb has only the in-frame clones, and not every one. The data contain more than 90,000 clones, roughly 91% of them singletons. Sequences were obtained from blood. The source of these receptors is a man aged 25-45 years in good health.

This clone has only a few counts. The chain carries TRBV5-1 and TRBJ1-5, with no clear D. In germline, CDR1 is SGHRS, CDR2 YFSETQ. V gave up 0 bases and J gave up 6 bases, with 4 bases separating them. This CDR3 has 12 residues. CDR3 region: CASSLEGQPQHF. Written as DNA, the CDR3 is TGCGCCAGCAGCTTGGAAGGTCAGCCCCAGCATTTT.

J is TRBJ1-1 and V is TRBV28; D gene unclear. The CDR3 extends over 12 amino acids. Trimming pared 6 bases from V and 4 bases from J, leaving 9 bases between. CDR1 and CDR2 (germline): MDHEN, SYDVKM. Written as DNA, the CDR3 is TGTGCCAGCAGACTCAGATTCACTGAAGCTTTCTTT. Translated: CASRLRFTEAFF.

CDR3 DNA: TGTGCTCCGAGCGGAGCAAACGAGCAGTACTTC. It yields the protein CAPSGANEQYF. This chain connects TRBV24-1 to TRBJ2-7, with D possibly matching TRBD2 (5 bases). CDR1 KGHDR and CDR2 SFDVKD come from the germline V gene. This CDR3 has 11 residues.

In its sample, this clone was seen once. The V gene is TRBV28, the J gene TRBJ1-5, with D tentatively TRBD1 (5 bases). The CDR3 sequence is 16 residues long. Trimming pared 4 bases from V and 4 bases from J, leaving 17 bases between. Germline CDR1 MDHEN, CDR2 SYDVKM. The CDR3 nucleotides are TGTGCCAGCAGTTCAGCAACCGGGACGGAAAATCAGCCCCAGCATTTT. Translated: CASSSATGTENQPQHF.

This rearrangement joins TRBV6-1 to TRBJ1-2; no firm D call. The V end was cut by 0 bases, the J end by 7 bases, with 9 bases between. The CDR3 spans 13 residues. Germline V gene sequence: CDR1 MNHNS, CDR2 SASEGT. The DNA of the CDR3 is TGTGCCAGCAGTGAAGCAGGCCGAGCTGGCTACACCTTC. It codes for CASSEAGRAGYTF.

The chain joins TRBV6-5 to TRBJ1-1; D not resolved. This CDR3 has 13 amino acids. V gave up 2 bases and J gave up 10 bases, with 14 bases separating them. Per germline, CDR1 MNHEY and CDR2 SVGAGI. The CDR3 here is CASSYGREMVAFF. CDR3 DNA: TGTGCCAGCAGTTACGGTAGAGAGATGGTAGCTTTCTTT.

The rearrangement links TRBV27 to TRBJ1-2, with D hard to call. The CDR3 loop spans 15 amino acids. CDR1 is MNHEY and CDR2 is SMNVEV in the germline V gene (reference sequence). Trimming cost V 5 bases and J 4 bases, with 17 bases left between them. The CDR3 spells CASSPTLDWIYGYTF. DNA of the CDR3: TGTGCCAGCAGTCCGACCCTGGACTGGATCTATGGCTACACCTTC.

The chain carries TRBV27 and TRBJ2-6; maybe TRBD2 (5 bases). The CDR3 length is 15 residues. Trimming removed 7 bases from V and 0 bases from J, with 10 bases in between. Germline V CDR1 and CDR2: MNHEY, SMNVEV (reference sequence). CDR3 residues: CASNKGGSGANVLTF. The CDR3 DNA follows: TGTGCCAGCAACAAAGGAGGCTCTGGGGCCAACGTCCTGACTTTC.

The V and J genes are TRBV4-1 and TRBJ2-1; the match to TRBD2 covers 12 bases. CDR3 size: 16 residues. Germline V gene lookup returns CDR1 MGHRA and CDR2 YSYEKL. V was pared by 3 bases and J by 9 bases, with 9 bases of the junction left unmatched. Here the CDR3 reads CASSHKSTSGSREQFF. The CDR3 DNA reads TGCGCCAGCAGCCACAAATCGACTAGCGGGAGCCGTGAGCAGTTCTTC.

The chain's CDR3 is CASSEAVHYEQYV. CDR3 DNA: TGTGCCAGCAGTGAGGCAGTACACTACGAGCAGTACGTC. This chain links TRBV6-1 with TRBJ2-7, with D unclear. Germline-derived CDR1 and CDR2 are MNHNS and SASEGT. The V gene lost 3 bases and the J gene lost 3 bases, with 9 bases spanning the gap. There are 13 residues in the CDR3.

CDR3 nucleotide sequence: TGTGCCAGCGTAGCTTTTGACAGGAACACTGAAGCTTTCTTT. Its protein product is CASVAFDRNTEAFF. This chain uses TRBV7-9 with TRBJ1-1, with D perhaps matching TRBD1 (5 bases). The V and J ends lost 8 bases and 1 base respectively, with 14 bases between them. CDR1 SEHNR and CDR2 FQNEAQ come from the germline V gene (reference sequence). The length of the CDR3 is 14 residues. The whole variable domain, remainder taken from reference TRBV7-9 and TRBJ1-1, is DTGVSQNPRHKITKRGQNVTFRCDPISEHNRLYWYRQTLGQGPEFLTYFQNEAQLEKSRLLSDRFSAERPKGSFSTLEIQRTEQGDSAMYLCASVAFDRNTEAFFGQGTRLTVV.

This clone was seen only a few times. CDR3 residues: CASNLDPLVAPLHF. CDR3 coding DNA: TGTGCTAGTAATCTAGACCCCCTAGTTGCACCCCTCCACTTT. This chain uses TRBV12-5 with TRBJ1-6, with unresolved D. V was cut by 8 bases and J by 11 bases, with 19 bases left in between. CDR1 LGHNT and CDR2 FRNRAP come from the germline V gene. The CDR3 sequence is 14 residues long.

V gene TRBV14 combines with J gene TRBJ2-7, with TRBD1 matching over 7 bases. CDR3 size: 13 residues. Germline CDR1 is SGHDN and CDR2 is FVKESK. V trimming: 4 bases; J trimming: 6 bases; junction bases outside the gene matches: 6. Here the CDR3 reads CASSLQGTGEQYF. The CDR3 DNA is TGTGCCAGCAGCCTACAGGGGACGGGCGAGCAGTACTTC. The full variable domain, in which reference TRBV14 and TRBJ2-7 provide the parts outside the CDR3, is EAGVTQFPSHSVIEKGQTVTLRCDPISGHDNLYWYRRVMGKEIKFLLHFVKESKQDESGMPNNRFLAERTGGTYSTLKVQPAELEDSGVYFCASSLQGTGEQYFGPGTRLTVT.

V gene TRBV19 combines with J gene TRBJ1-2, with D tentatively TRBD1 (6 bases). Trimming pared 4 bases from V and 6 bases from J, leaving 15 bases between. Germline CDR1 is LNHDA and CDR2 is SQIVND (reference sequence). There are 14 residues in the CDR3. The DNA for the CDR3 is TGTGCCAGTAGTAGGGTTGGGGGCAGCGATGGCTACACCTTC. Residues: CASSRVGGSDGYTF.

This rearrangement joins TRBV28 to TRBJ1-2; D gene unclear. V lost 6 bases and J lost 6, with 20 bases in between. CDR1 and CDR2 (germline): MDHEN, SYDVKM. The CDR3 has 15 amino acids. The CDR3 sequence: CASSSTGNYWDGYTF. The CDR3 DNA sequence: TGTGCCAGCAGCTCCACCGGGAACTACTGGGATGGCTACACCTTC.

The chain recombines TRBV27 with TRBJ2-7; weak D call: TRBD1 (5 bases). Per the germline V gene, CDR1 is MNHEY and CDR2 is SMNVEV (reference sequence). Trimming shortened V by 7 bases and J by 2 bases, and 12 bases separated the two germline ends. The CDR3 consists of 13 residues. CDR3 sequence (DNA): TGTGCCAGCATATTCAGGGTAACCTACGAGCAGTACGTC. This sequence encodes CASIFRVTYEQYV.

The rearrangement links TRBV5-4 to TRBJ2-3; the match to TRBD2 covers 11 bases. Germline CDR1 reads SGHNT; CDR2 reads YYREEE (reference sequence). The trim removed 0 bases at V and 4 bases at J, leaving 10 bases unmatched. The CDR3 is 18 residues long. CDR3 nucleotides: TGTGCCAGCAGCTTGGGAGGTCTTAGCGGGGGGGCCGCAGATACGCAGTATTTT. Amino acid sequence: CASSLGGLSGGAADTQYF.

The chain is built from TRBV30 and TRBJ1-1; D perhaps matches TRBD1 (5 bases). The CDR3 runs 13 residues. The V gene lost 0 bases and the J gene lost 6 bases, with 11 bases spanning the gap. CDR1 GTSNPN and CDR2 SVGIG come from the germline V gene (reference sequence). The CDR3 nucleotides are TGTGCCTGGAGTGTAGGGACTTCTGCTGAAGCTTTCTTT. This encodes CAWSVGTSAEAFF.

V is TRBV7-9 and J is TRBJ1-2; possible D gene TRBD1, 5 bases. The CDR3 spans 12 residues. Trimming removed 0 bases from V and 8 bases from J, with 7 bases in between. The germline gives CDR1 SEHNR, CDR2 FQNEAQ (reference sequence). CDR3 in DNA: TGTGCCAGCAGCTTAGCGGAGGGGGGCTACACCTTC. It yields the protein CASSLAEGGYTF. Using reference TRBV7-9 and TRBJ1-2 for the parts outside the CDR3, the full variable domain is DTGVSQNPRHKITKRGQNVTFRCDPISEHNRLYWYRQTLGQGPEFLTYFQNEAQLEKSRLLSDRFSAERPKGSFSTLEIQRTEQGDSAMYLCASSLAEGGYTFGSGTRLTVV.

This sequence joins TRBV9 and TRBJ1-1; D is undetermined. V was shortened by 4 bases and J by 1 base, with 8 bases between the two germline ends. Per the germline V gene, CDR1 is SGDLS and CDR2 is YYNGEE. The CDR3 is 13 residues long. The CDR3 is CASSPGSNTEAFF. CDR3 in DNA: TGTGCCAGCAGCCCCGGGTCGAACACTGAAGCTTTCTTT.

This clone was detected once. The chain uses TRBV5-6 and TRBJ1-4; 7 bases are shared with TRBD1. Trimming took 1 base from V and 7 from J; bases not matched to a gene: 4. CDR1 SGHDT and CDR2 YYEEEE come from the germline V gene. This CDR3 has 14 residues. The CDR3 spells CASSLSRGGEKLFF. CDR3 sequence (DNA): TGTGCCAGCAGCTTGAGCAGGGGGGGTGAAAAACTGTTTTTT.

This chain connects TRBV12-3 or TRBV12-4 to TRBJ1-1, with TRBD1 matching 9 bases. Losses at the gene ends were 4 bases for V and 6 bases for J; bases not matched to a gene: 0. The length of the CDR3 is 12 residues. Here the CDR3 DNA reads TGTGCCAGCAGTTGGACAGGGGCTGAAGCTTTCTTT. Its translation is CASSWTGAEAFF.

Concerning this clone: The sample has other DNA sequences that encode this CDR3 too. This rearrangement joins TRBV12-3 or TRBV12-4 to TRBJ2-6; no definite D call. The CDR3 consists of 13 residues. The germline V and J ends were trimmed by 8 bases and 4 bases, with 9 bases remaining between them. This CDR3 is CASGYSGANVLTF. For the CDR3, the DNA is TGTGCCAGCGGATATAGCGGGGCCAACGTCCTGACTTTC.

V gene TRBV18 combines with J gene TRBJ1-3, with TRBD1 identical over 9 bases. The J segment lost 0 bases and the V segment lost 6 bases, leaving 6 bases of the junction unmatched. Germline V gene data show CDR1 as KGHSH and CDR2 as LQKENI. The CDR3 contains 16 residues. The CDR3 bases are TGTGCCAGCTCTCCCTCGGACAGGGGCTCTGGAAACACCATATATTTT. Encoded protein: CASSPSDRGSGNTIYF.

This clone was counted once. This chain uses TRBV7-9 with TRBJ1-4; no clear D gene. The CDR3 totals 18 residues. CDR1 and CDR2 (germline): SEHNR, FQNEAQ (reference sequence). Between the trimmed V and J ends, which lost 5 bases and 0 bases, there was a span of 19 bases. The CDR3 loop is CASSDSGGFGATNEKLFF. The CDR3 bases are TGTGCCAGCAGCGACTCGGGAGGCTTCGGCGCAACTAATGAAAAACTGTTTTTT.

CDR3 in amino acids: CASSKDPSGDRYQETQYF. CDR3 nucleotides: TGTGCCAGCAGCAAGGACCCCTCCGGGGACAGGTACCAAGAGACCCAGTACTTC. This chain connects TRBV21-1 to TRBJ2-5; no DNA check was done on the table's D call, TRBD1. TRBV21-1 represents a pseudogene. This CDR3 region has 18 residues.

This clone occurred a few times. This chain's CDR3 is CASSQDVASGKTQYF. DNA of the CDR3: TGCGCCAGCAGCCAAGATGTGGCTAGCGGGAAGACCCAGTACTTC. This rearrangement joins TRBV4-3 to TRBJ2-5, with 9 bases lining up with TRBD2. Germline CDR1 reads LGHNA; CDR2 reads YSLEER. The CDR3 is 15 amino acids. The trim removed 0 bases at V and 6 bases at J, leaving 5 bases unmatched.

This clone was observed a handful of times. This chain joins TRBV6-1 and TRBJ1-1, with D tentatively TRBD1 (5 bases). The V and J ends lost 3 bases and 6 bases respectively, with 14 bases between them. The CDR3 has 14 residues. In germline, CDR1 is MNHNS, CDR2 SASEGT. As DNA, the CDR3 is TGTGCCAGCAGTGACAGGGTCCGTGGGCCTGAAGCTTTCTTT. Translated: CASSDRVRGPEAFF.